Below are 24 T cell receptor beta chains sequenced from a single sample in a study of naive CD8 T cells in extremely preterm neonates. TCRdb's copy holds only in-frame clones and misses some; the assay was immunoSEQ multiplex PCR. The repertoire holds several thousand clones, with 95% to 99% as singletons. Deliveries were elective term cesareans at roughly 35-41 weeks, with no labor or membrane rupture. What was sequenced was naive CD8+ T cells from cord blood. These receptors originate from a newborn in good health.

The chain combines TRBV11-2 with TRBJ2-7; maybe TRBD2 (5 bases). This CDR3 has 14 residues. Looked up from germline, CDR1 is SGHAT and CDR2 is FQNNGV. Trimming stripped 1 base from V and 3 bases from J, with 10 bases between. CDR3 DNA sequence: TGTGCCAGCAGCTTAGGCCCGGGGTTCTACGAGCAGTACTTC. Translating it yields CASSLGPGFYEQYF.

This CDR3 reads CASSVATTSTDTQYF. The CDR3 coding sequence is TGTGCCAGCAGCGTTGCGACTACTAGCACAGATACGCAGTATTTT. J is TRBJ2-3 and V is TRBV9, with D possibly being TRBD2 (5 bases). This CDR3 is 15 amino acids long. In germline, CDR1 is SGDLS, CDR2 YYNGEE. Trimming took off 2 bases at V and 0 bases at J, with 10 bases between the two ends.

The V call is TRBV29-1, the J call TRBJ1-1; 7 nucleotides align to TRBD1. Per germline, CDR1 SQVTM and CDR2 ANQGSEA. J gave up 3 bases and V 7 bases, and 5 bases lay outside the gene matches. The CDR3 extends over 12 amino acids. The CDR3 region is CSGLTGDTEAFF. Here the CDR3 DNA reads TGCAGCGGTTTAACAGGGGACACTGAAGCTTTCTTT.

The gene calls are TRBV30 and TRBJ2-7; D remains ambiguous. The CDR3 totals 11 residues. CDR1 is GTSNPN, CDR2 SVGIG, per germline (reference sequence). V was shortened by 0 bases and J by 3 bases, with 3 bases between the two germline ends. The CDR3 reads CAWSVNYEQYF. CDR3 DNA: TGTGCCTGGAGTGTTAACTACGAGCAGTACTTC.

The chain is built from TRBV5-6 and TRBJ2-2; 11 bases match TRBD2. CDR1 SGHDT and CDR2 YYEEEE come from the germline V gene. The CDR3 contains 15 residues. J lost 5 bases, V lost 0 bases, and 0 bases had no gene match. Here the CDR3 reads CASSLGLAGTGELFF. The CDR3 region has the DNA TGTGCCAGCAGCTTGGGACTAGCGGGGACCGGGGAGCTGTTTTTT.

CDR3 in DNA: TGTGCCAGCAGCTTAGTGTCGGGCACTGAAGCTTTCTTT. Translation: CASSLVSGTEAFF. The chain couples TRBV7-3 to TRBJ1-1; D unresolved. The germline gives CDR1 SGHTA, CDR2 FQGTGA. This CDR3 spans 13 amino acids. Trimming took 2 bases from V and 4 from J, leaving 8 bases between them.

This clone appeared a single time. The gene calls are TRBV29-1 and TRBJ1-2, with a weak D call TRBD1 (6 bases). V gave up 3 bases and J gave up 3 bases, with 23 bases separating them. Germline V gives CDR1 SQVTM, CDR2 ANQGSEA. The CDR3 spans 17 residues. Here the CDR3 DNA reads TGCAGCGTTGACTCTTCCGGGACAAGGGAGGGGGACTATGGCTACACCTTC. Protein: CSVDSSGTREGDYGYTF.

The chain couples TRBV2 to TRBJ1-3, with D maybe TRBD1 (5 bases). The germline V and J ends were trimmed by 7 bases and 5 bases, with 15 bases remaining between them. CDR1 and CDR2 (germline): SNHLY, FYNNEI. CDR3 length: 14 residues. The CDR3 coding sequence is TGTGCCAGCAAAAGGGCAGGGCCGAGAAACACCATATATTTT. Protein sequence: CASKRAGPRNTIYF.

The chain employs TRBV27 and TRBJ2-1; 14 bases map to TRBD2. The junction had 4 bases not matched to a gene; V was cut back by 5 bases and J by 7 bases. The CDR3 spans 15 residues. Germline values: CDR1 MNHEY, CDR2 SMNVEV (reference sequence). The CDR3 protein is CASSQGTSGRNEQFF. CDR3 DNA: TGTGCCAGCAGTCAGGGGACTAGCGGGAGAAATGAGCAGTTCTTC.

This clone was detected once. This sequence joins TRBV27 and TRBJ2-5; 8 bases fit TRBD2. V lost 8 bases to trimming and J lost 4 bases; unmatched junction nucleotides: 0. CDR1 MNHEY and CDR2 SMNVEV come from the germline V gene (reference sequence). This CDR3 has 11 residues. Written as DNA, the CDR3 is TGTGCCAGCCTAGCGGGAGAGACCCAGTACTTC. It codes for CASLAGETQYF.

The chain recombines TRBV2 with TRBJ2-2, with a possible D match to TRBD2 (6 bases). V gave up 3 bases and J gave up 1 base, with 6 bases separating them. Germline V CDR1 and CDR2: SNHLY, FYNNEI. This CDR3 contains 14 residues. DNA of the CDR3: TGTGCCAGCAGTGAGCGGGAGAACACCGGGGAGCTGTTTTTT. The encoded protein is CASSERENTGELFF.

This clone has a single count. The CDR3, as DNA: TGCGCCAGCAGCCAAGCCCGGACAGGGGGGACCGGGGAGCTGTTTTTT. Its protein product is CASSQARTGGTGELFF. The rearrangement joins TRBV4-3 to TRBJ2-2, with 10 bases aligning to TRBD1. The germline V gene encodes CDR1 LGHNA and CDR2 YSLEER. V shed 1 base and J 5 bases; nucleotides not matched to a gene: 4. The length of the CDR3 is 16 residues.

The CDR3 coding sequence is TGTGCCAGCAGCCATAGAGGACAGGGAATAGCCGGGGAGCTGTTTTTT. Amino acid sequence: CASSHRGQGIAGELFF. The V call is TRBV7-3, the J call TRBJ2-2; TRBD1 matches at 8 bases. The CDR3 totals 16 residues. J gave up 6 bases and V 5 bases, and 11 bases lay outside the gene matches. From germline, CDR1 is SGHTA and CDR2 FQGTGA.

The rearrangement links TRBV7-9 to TRBJ2-1; TRBD2 matches 10 bases. From germline, CDR1 is SEHNR and CDR2 FQNEAQ (reference sequence). J was trimmed by 2 bases and V by 3 bases; bases with no gene match: 1. This CDR3 is 15 amino acids long. DNA for the CDR3: TGTGCCAGCAGCTTGAGCGGGGGGGCCTACAATGAGCAGTTCTTC. Translating it yields CASSLSGGAYNEQFF. Based on the CDR3 plus reference TRBV7-9 and TRBJ2-1, the full variable domain is DTGVSQNPRHKITKRGQNVTFRCDPISEHNRLYWYRQTLGQGPEFLTYFQNEAQLEKSRLLSDRFSAERPKGSFSTLEIQRTEQGDSAMYLCASSLSGGAYNEQFFGPGTRLTVL.

This clone was seen a single time. The gene calls are TRBV28 and TRBJ2-5; TRBD1 aligns across 7 bases. Germline CDR1 is MDHEN and CDR2 is SYDVKM. V was pared by 3 bases and J by 4 bases, with 8 bases of the junction left unmatched. The CDR3 has 15 amino acids. CDR3 bases: TGTGCCAGCAGTTTCCCCGAGGGGGCTGGAGAGACCCAGTACTTC. This encodes CASSFPEGAGETQYF.

The chain uses TRBV9 and TRBJ2-3; 10 nucleotides align to TRBD2. The CDR3 contains 15 residues. Trimming at V came to 0 bases and at J to 5 bases, leaving 3 bases not matched to a gene. Germline assignment: CDR1 SGDLS and CDR2 YYNGEE. Here the CDR3 reads CASSVASGSVDTQYF. The CDR3 DNA sequence: TGTGCCAGCAGCGTAGCTAGCGGGAGTGTAGATACGCAGTATTTT.

The V gene is TRBV30, the J gene TRBJ2-5, with a tentative D call TRBD1 (5 bases). Germline V gene sequence: CDR1 GTSNPN, CDR2 SVGIG (reference sequence). This CDR3 is built from 14 residues. Trimming pared 0 bases from V and 5 bases from J, leaving 13 bases between. For the CDR3, the DNA is TGTGCCTGGAGTGTACCGTGGGGCCGGGAGACCCAGTACTTC. Amino acid sequence: CAWSVPWGRETQYF. The complete variable domain, with remaining parts taken from reference TRBV30 and TRBJ2-5, reads SQTIHQWPATLVQPVGSPLSLECTVEGTSNPNLYWYRQAAGRGLQLLFYSVGIGQISSEVPQNLSASRPQDRQFILSSKKLLLSDSGFYLCAWSVPWGRETQYFGPGTRLLVL.

In DNA, the CDR3 is TGTGCCAGCAGTTTGAGGACAGGGGGAGCCGGGGAGCTGTTTTTT. Amino acids: CASSLRTGGAGELFF. The chain couples TRBV28 to TRBJ2-2; 10 positions match TRBD1. V lost 3 bases to trimming and J lost 6 bases; unmatched junction nucleotides: 4. CDR3 length: 15 residues. The germline gives CDR1 MDHEN, CDR2 SYDVKM.

The chain recombines TRBV19 with TRBJ1-1; D is unresolved. The germline V gene encodes CDR1 LNHDA and CDR2 SQIVND (reference sequence). Trimming cost V 5 bases and J 1 base, with 14 bases left between them. CDR3 length: 15 residues. In nucleotides, the CDR3 is TGTGCCAGTAGTCTGGAGGCGGCCTCGAACACTGAAGCTTTCTTT. Protein sequence: CASSLEAASNTEAFF.

The V call is TRBV21-1, the J call TRBJ2-1; TRBD2, as called in the table, went unchecked against the DNA. TRBV21-1 is flagged as a pseudogene. The CDR3 has 14 amino acids. The CDR3 is CASRLLAGSNEQFF. In DNA, the CDR3 is TGTGCCAGCAGACTACTAGCGGGAAGCAATGAGCAGTTCTTC.

The V and J genes are TRBV2 and TRBJ2-1; TRBD1 matches 7 bases. With V trimmed by 1 base and J by 0 bases, 0 bases remained unmatched. The CDR3 runs to 15 residues. CDR1 SNHLY and CDR2 FYNNEI come from the germline V gene. The CDR3, as DNA: TGTGCCAGCAGTGAAGGGGACAGCTCCTACAATGAGCAGTTCTTC. Translating gives CASSEGDSSYNEQFF.

The rearrangement links TRBV4-1 to TRBJ2-7, with TRBD2 matching 9 bases. This CDR3 has 14 amino acids. The ends lost 4 bases at V and 4 bases at J; junction bases unmatched: 5. The germline CDR1 and CDR2 sequences are MGHRA and YSYEKL. In DNA, the CDR3 is TGCGCCAGCAGCCCCCGGACTAGCGCTTACGAGCAGTACTTC. Amino acids: CASSPRTSAYEQYF.

CDR3 sequence reads: CASSPGQGLSYEQYF. The CDR3 nucleotides read TGTGCCAGTAGTCCCGGACAGGGCCTCTCCTACGAGCAGTACTTC. The chain is built from TRBV19 and TRBJ2-7; 8 positions agree with TRBD1. CDR3 length: 15 residues. Per the germline V gene, CDR1 is LNHDA and CDR2 is SQIVND (reference sequence). J gave up 0 bases and V 5 bases, and 6 bases lay outside the gene matches.

This chain uses TRBV9 with TRBJ2-3, with a tentative D call TRBD1 (5 bases). CDR1 is SGDLS and CDR2 is YYNGEE in the germline V gene. V gave up 3 bases and J gave up 6 bases, with 5 bases separating them. This CDR3 spans 11 amino acids. The CDR3 DNA is TGTGCCAGCAGCGCAGGGGATACGCAGTATTTT. Translating it yields CASSAGDTQYF.